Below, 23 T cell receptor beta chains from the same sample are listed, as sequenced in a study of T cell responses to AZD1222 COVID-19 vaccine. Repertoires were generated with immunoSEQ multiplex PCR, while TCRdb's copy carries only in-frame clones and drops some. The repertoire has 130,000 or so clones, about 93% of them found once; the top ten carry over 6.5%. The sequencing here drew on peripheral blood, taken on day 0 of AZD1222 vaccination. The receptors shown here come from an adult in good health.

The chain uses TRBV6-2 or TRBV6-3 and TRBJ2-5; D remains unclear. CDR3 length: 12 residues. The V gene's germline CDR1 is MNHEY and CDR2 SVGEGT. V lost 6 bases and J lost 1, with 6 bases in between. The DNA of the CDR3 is TGTGCCAGCAGCCCGATCCAAGAGACCCAGTACTTC. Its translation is CASSPIQETQYF.

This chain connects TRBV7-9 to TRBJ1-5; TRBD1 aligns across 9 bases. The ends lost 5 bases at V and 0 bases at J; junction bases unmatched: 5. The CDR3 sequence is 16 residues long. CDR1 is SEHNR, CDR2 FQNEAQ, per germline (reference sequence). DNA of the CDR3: TGTGCCAGCAGCCCGACAGGGGGTACTAGCAATCAGCCCCAGCATTTT. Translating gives CASSPTGGTSNQPQHF.

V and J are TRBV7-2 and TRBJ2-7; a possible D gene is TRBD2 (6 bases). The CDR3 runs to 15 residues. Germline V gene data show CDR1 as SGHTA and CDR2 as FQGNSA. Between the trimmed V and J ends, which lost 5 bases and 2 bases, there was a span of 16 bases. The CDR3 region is CASSNRDSPTYEQYF. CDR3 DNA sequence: TGTGCCAGCAGCAATCGGGACTCGCCGACCTACGAGCAGTACTTC.

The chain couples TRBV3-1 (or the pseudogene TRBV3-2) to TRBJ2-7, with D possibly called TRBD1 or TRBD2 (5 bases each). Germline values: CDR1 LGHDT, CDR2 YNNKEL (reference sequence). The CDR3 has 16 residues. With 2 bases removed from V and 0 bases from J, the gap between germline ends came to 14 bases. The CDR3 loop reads CASSQPRGRSSYEQYF. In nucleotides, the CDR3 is TGTGCCAGCAGCCAACCGAGGGGCCGTAGCTCCTACGAGCAGTACTTC.

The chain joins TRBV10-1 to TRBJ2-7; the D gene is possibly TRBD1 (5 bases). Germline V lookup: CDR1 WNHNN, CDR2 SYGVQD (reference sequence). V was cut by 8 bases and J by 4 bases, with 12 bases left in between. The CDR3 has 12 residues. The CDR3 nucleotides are TGCGCCAGCCCGCAGGGAAAGTACGAGCAGTACTTC. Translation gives CASPQGKYEQYF.

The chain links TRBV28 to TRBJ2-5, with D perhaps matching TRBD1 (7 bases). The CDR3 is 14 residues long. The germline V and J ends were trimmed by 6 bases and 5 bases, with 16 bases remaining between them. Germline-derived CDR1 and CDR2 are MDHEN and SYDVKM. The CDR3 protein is CASSRTGGGETQYF. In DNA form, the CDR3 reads TGTGCCAGCAGCAGGACAGGAGGAGGGGAGACCCAGTACTTC. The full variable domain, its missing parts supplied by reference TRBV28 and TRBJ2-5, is DVKVTQSSRYLVKRTGEKVFLECVQDMDHENMFWYRQDPGLGLRLIYFSYDVKMKEKGDIPEGYSVSREKKERFSLILESASTNQTSMYLCASSRTGGGETQYFGPGTRLLVL.

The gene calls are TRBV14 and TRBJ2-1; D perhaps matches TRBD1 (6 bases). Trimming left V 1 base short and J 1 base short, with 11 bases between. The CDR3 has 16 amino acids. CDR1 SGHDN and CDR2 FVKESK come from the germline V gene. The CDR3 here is CASSQASGVSYNEQFF. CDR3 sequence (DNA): TGTGCCAGCAGCCAAGCTTCAGGGGTGTCCTACAATGAGCAGTTCTTC.

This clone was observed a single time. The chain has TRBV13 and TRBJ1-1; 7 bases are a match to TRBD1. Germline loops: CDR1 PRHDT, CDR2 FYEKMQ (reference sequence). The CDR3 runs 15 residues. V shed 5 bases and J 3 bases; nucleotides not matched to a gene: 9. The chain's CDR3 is CASSLSGGKDTEAFF. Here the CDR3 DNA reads TGTGCCAGCAGCCTTTCAGGGGGGAAGGACACTGAAGCTTTCTTT.

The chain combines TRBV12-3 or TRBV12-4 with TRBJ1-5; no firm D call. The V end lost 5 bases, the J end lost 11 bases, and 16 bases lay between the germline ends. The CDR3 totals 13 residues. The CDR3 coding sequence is TGTGCCAGCAGTCGCCTCACCGTTTGGTCCCAGCATTTT. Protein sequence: CASSRLTVWSQHF.

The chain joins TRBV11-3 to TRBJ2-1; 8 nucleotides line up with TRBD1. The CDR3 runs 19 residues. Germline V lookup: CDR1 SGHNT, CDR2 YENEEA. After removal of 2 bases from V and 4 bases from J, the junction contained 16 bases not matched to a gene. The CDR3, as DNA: TGTGCCAGCAGCTTAACCCCCTGGCCAGGGGGCTTTCAATACAATGAGCAGTTCTTC. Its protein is CASSLTPWPGGFQYNEQFF.

The CDR3 spells CASSSSPRQLGETQYF. The CDR3 coding sequence is TGTGCCAGCAGTTCCTCACCCCGGCAGTTAGGAGAGACCCAGTACTTC. This rearrangement joins TRBV13 to TRBJ2-5; D is undetermined. Germline CDR1 PRHDT, CDR2 FYEKMQ (reference sequence). The CDR3 covers 16 residues. With 6 bases removed from V and 4 bases from J, the gap between germline ends came to 21 bases.

As DNA, the CDR3 is TGCGCCAGCAGCCAAGATAGAGCGGGAGGGCCGGGTGAGCAGTTCTTC. Translation: CASSQDRAGGPGEQFF. This rearrangement joins TRBV4-3 to TRBJ2-1; 10 bases fit TRBD2. Germline loops: CDR1 LGHNA, CDR2 YSLEER. This CDR3 comprises 16 residues. V was clipped by 0 bases and J by 9 bases; unmatched bases: 8.

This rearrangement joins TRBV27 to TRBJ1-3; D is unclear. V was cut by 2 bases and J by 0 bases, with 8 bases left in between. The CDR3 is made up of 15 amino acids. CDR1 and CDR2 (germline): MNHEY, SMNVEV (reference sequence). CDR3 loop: CASSLHPSSGNTIYF. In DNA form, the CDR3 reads TGTGCCAGCAGTTTACACCCCAGCTCTGGAAACACCATATATTTT.

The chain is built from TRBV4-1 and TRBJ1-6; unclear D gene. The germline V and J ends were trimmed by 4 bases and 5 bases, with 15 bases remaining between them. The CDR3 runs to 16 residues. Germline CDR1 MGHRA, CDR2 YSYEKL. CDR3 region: CASSLRTGNDNSPLHF. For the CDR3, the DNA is TGCGCCAGCAGCCTTAGGACGGGAAATGATAATTCACCCCTCCACTTT.

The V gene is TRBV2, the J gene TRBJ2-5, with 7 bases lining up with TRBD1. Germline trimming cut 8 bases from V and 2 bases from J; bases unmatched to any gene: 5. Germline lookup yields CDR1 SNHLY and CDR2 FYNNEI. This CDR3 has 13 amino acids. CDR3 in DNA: TGTGCCAGCTCCGGGGACAGTCAAGAGACCCAGTACTTC. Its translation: CASSGDSQETQYF.

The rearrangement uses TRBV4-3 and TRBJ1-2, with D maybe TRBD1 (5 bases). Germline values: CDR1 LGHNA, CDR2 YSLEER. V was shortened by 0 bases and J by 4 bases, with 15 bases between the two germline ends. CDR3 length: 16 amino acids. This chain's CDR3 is CASSQEAGRIVYGYTF. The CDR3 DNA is TGCGCCAGCAGCCAAGAGGCGGGACGGATAGTCTATGGCTACACCTTC.

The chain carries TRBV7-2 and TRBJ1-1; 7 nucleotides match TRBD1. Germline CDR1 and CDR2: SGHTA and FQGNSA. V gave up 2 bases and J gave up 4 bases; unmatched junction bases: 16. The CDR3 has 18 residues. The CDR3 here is CASSLLPIGGLVGTEAFF. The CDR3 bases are TGTGCCAGCAGCTTACTCCCTATAGGGGGCTTGGTGGGCACTGAAGCTTTCTTT.

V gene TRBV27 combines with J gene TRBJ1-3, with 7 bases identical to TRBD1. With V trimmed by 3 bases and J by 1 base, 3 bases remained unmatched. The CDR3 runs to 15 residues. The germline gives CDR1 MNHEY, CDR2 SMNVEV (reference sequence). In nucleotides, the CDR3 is TGTGCCAGCAGTTTGGCAGGGGGGTCTGGAAACACCATATATTTT. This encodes CASSLAGGSGNTIYF.

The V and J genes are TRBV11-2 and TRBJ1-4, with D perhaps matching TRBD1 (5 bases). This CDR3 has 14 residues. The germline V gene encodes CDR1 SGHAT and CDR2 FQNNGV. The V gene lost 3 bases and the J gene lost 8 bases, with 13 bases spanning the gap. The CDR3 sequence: CASSLGPAGEKLFF. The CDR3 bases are TGTGCCAGCAGCTTGGGACCGGCAGGCGAAAAACTGTTTTTT. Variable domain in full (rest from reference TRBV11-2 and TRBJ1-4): EAGVAQSPRYKIIEKRQSVAFWCNPISGHATLYWYQQILGQGPKLLIQFQNNGVVDDSQLPKDRFSAERLKGVDSTLKIQPAKLEDSAVYLCASSLGPAGEKLFFGSGTQLSVL.

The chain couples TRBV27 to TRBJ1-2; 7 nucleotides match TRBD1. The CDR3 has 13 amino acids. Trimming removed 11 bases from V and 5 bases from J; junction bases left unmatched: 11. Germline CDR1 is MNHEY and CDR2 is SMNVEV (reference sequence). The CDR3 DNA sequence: TGTGCCTGCCGGGACAGCATAACTTATGGCTACACCTTC. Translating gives CACRDSITYGYTF.

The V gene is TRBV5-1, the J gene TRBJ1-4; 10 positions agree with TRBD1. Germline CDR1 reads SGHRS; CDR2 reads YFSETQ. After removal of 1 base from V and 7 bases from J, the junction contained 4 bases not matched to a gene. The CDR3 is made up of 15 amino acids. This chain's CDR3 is CASSLRGQGSEKLFF. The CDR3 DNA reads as TGCGCCAGCAGCTTGCGGGGACAGGGGAGTGAAAAACTGTTTTTT.

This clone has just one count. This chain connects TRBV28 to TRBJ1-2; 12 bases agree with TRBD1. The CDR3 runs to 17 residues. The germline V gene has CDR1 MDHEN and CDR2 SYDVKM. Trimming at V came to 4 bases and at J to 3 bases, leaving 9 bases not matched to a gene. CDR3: CASSSLFGTGGHYGYTF. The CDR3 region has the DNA TGTGCCAGCAGTTCGTTATTCGGGACAGGGGGCCACTATGGCTACACCTTC.

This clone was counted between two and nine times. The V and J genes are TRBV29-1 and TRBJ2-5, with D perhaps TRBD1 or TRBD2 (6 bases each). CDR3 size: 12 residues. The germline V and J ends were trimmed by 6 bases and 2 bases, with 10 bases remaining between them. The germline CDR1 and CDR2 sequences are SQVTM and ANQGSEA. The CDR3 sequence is CSVVGGQETQYF. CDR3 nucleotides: TGCAGCGTCGTAGGGGGGCAAGAGACCCAGTACTTC.